The 16 T cell receptor beta chains below were found in one sample sequenced in a study of PD-1 blockade in classical Hodgkin lymphoma. Every one of the patients relapsed after autologous stem cell transplantation (brentuximab vedotin exposure was variable). The method was immunoSEQ multiplex PCR; TCRdb's version includes in-frame clones alone and lacks a portion of them. This sample yields around 91,000 clones, of which approximately 88% are seen a single time; less than 25% belongs to the top ten. Sequences were derived from peripheral blood mononuclear cells (PBMCs), sampled at baseline. The receptors shown here come from a human donor with classical Hodgkin lymphoma.

The chain employs TRBV4-1 and TRBJ2-7; perhaps TRBD2 as D (6 bases). Trimming took off 3 bases at V and 2 bases at J, with 11 bases between the two ends. The germline CDR1 and CDR2 sequences are MGHRA and YSYEKL. There are 14 residues in the CDR3. This CDR3 is CASSQRGRTYEQYF. CDR3 DNA: TGCGCCAGCAGCCAGCGGGGCCGCACCTACGAGCAGTACTTC.

The chain carries TRBV19 and TRBJ1-3; no firm D call. Trimming stripped 4 bases from V and 8 bases from J, with 12 bases between. Germline V gene data show CDR1 as LNHDA and CDR2 as SQIVND (reference sequence). The CDR3 sequence is 13 residues long. CDR3 sequence (DNA): TGTGCCAGTAGTAACCAAGCGGGTGACACCATATATTTT. This gives the protein CASSNQAGDTIYF.

The chain couples TRBV5-1 to TRBJ1-2; 12 bases match TRBD1. Germline lookup yields CDR1 SGHRS and CDR2 YFSETQ. CDR3 length equals 16 residues. The V and J ends lost 1 base and 8 bases, in that order; junction bases with no gene match: 9. This CDR3 is CASSLRARDRGRGYTF. The CDR3 bases are TGCGCCAGCAGCTTGCGAGCCCGGGACAGGGGGCGCGGCTACACCTTC.

This clone appeared a single time. The chain uses TRBV6-5 and TRBJ1-2, with D uncertain. The CDR3 length is 13 residues. The V end was cut by 6 bases, the J end by 1 base, with 9 bases between. Germline assignment: CDR1 MNHEY and CDR2 SVGAGI. CDR3 nucleotide sequence: TGTGCCAGCAGCCCGGCCTTTAACTATGGCTACACCTTC. Translating gives CASSPAFNYGYTF.

The chain is built from TRBV6-1 and TRBJ1-2; unclear D gene. V was cut by 8 bases and J by 8 bases, with 12 bases left in between. This CDR3 spans 11 amino acids. Germline CDR1 is MNHNS and CDR2 is SASEGT. CDR3 DNA sequence: TGTGCCAGCCGTAATTCAGGAGGCTACACCTTC. Encoded protein: CASRNSGGYTF.

This rearrangement joins TRBV7-9 to TRBJ1-3, with D hard to call. V was trimmed by 5 bases and J by 3 bases, leaving 14 bases between them. Germline CDR1 reads SEHNR; CDR2 reads FQNEAQ (reference sequence). This CDR3 has 15 amino acids. CDR3 nucleotide sequence: TGTGCCAGCAGCCGTGGGTTTTCCGGTGGAAACACCATATATTTT. This gives the protein CASSRGFSGGNTIYF.

This chain connects TRBV27 to TRBJ1-1, with D tentatively TRBD1 (5 bases). There are 15 residues in the CDR3. V was cut by 6 bases and J by 6 bases, with 20 bases left in between. CDR1 and CDR2 (germline): MNHEY, SMNVEV (reference sequence). CDR3 protein: CASRTVGVNNPEAFF. In DNA, the CDR3 is TGTGCCAGCAGGACAGTTGGGGTGAACAATCCTGAAGCTTTCTTT.

The V and J genes are TRBV6-1 and TRBJ2-1; 7 positions match TRBD2. V lost 0 bases to trimming and J lost 2 bases; unmatched junction nucleotides: 7. The CDR3 is 17 amino acids. Germline V lookup: CDR1 MNHNS, CDR2 SASEGT. The CDR3 DNA is TGTGCCAGCAGTGAAGCGACCCAGCGGGGAGCCTACAATGAGCAGTTCTTC. Translated: CASSEATQRGAYNEQFF.

The rearrangement uses TRBV6-5 and TRBJ2-7, with 10 bases aligning to TRBD2. The V and J ends lost 0 bases and 4 bases, in that order; junction bases with no gene match: 3. The germline V gene encodes CDR1 MNHEY and CDR2 SVGAGI. CDR3 size: 15 residues. The CDR3 sequence: CASSYSASGSYEQYF. For the CDR3, the DNA is TGTGCCAGCAGTTACTCGGCTAGCGGGAGTTACGAGCAGTACTTC.

The rearrangement links TRBV4-3 to TRBJ2-2; TRBD2 matches at 8 bases. With 1 base clipped from V and 6 bases from J, the junction kept 7 bases outside the gene matches. The CDR3 totals 16 residues. Germline V gives CDR1 LGHNA, CDR2 YSLEER. CDR3 protein: CASSQALAGPPGELFF. The CDR3 DNA reads as TGCGCCAGCAGCCAAGCCCTAGCGGGTCCTCCCGGGGAGCTGTTTTTT.

This clone occurred a few times. The chain is built from TRBV30 and TRBJ1-4; D may be TRBD1 (5 bases). The length of the CDR3 is 15 residues. Trimming pared 4 bases from V and 8 bases from J, leaving 20 bases between. The germline gives CDR1 GTSNPN, CDR2 SVGIG (reference sequence). CDR3 protein: CAWIPKTELREKLFF. The CDR3 region has the DNA TGTGCCTGGATTCCAAAGACAGAGCTACGCGAAAAACTGTTTTTT.

The chain employs TRBV19 and TRBJ1-1; D is undetermined. Germline V gene data show CDR1 as LNHDA and CDR2 as SQIVND (reference sequence). The CDR3 is made up of 13 amino acids. V was trimmed by 1 base and J by 7 bases, leaving 10 bases between them. The CDR3 loop is CASSIVVNGEAFF. The DNA of the CDR3 is TGTGCCAGTAGTATAGTTGTGAACGGTGAAGCTTTCTTT.

J is TRBJ2-7 and V is TRBV5-8; TRBD1 agrees at 8 bases. Germline CDR1 is SGHTS and CDR2 is YDEGEE. The ends lost 5 bases at V and 5 bases at J; junction bases unmatched: 12. The CDR3 has 15 residues. The DNA for the CDR3 is TGTGCCAGCAGGAGCTTGGTTGACAGGGGCGACGAGCAGTACTTC. This codes for CASRSLVDRGDEQYF.

V and J are TRBV30 and TRBJ1-1; D might be TRBD1 (5 bases). The V gene's germline CDR1 is GTSNPN and CDR2 SVGIG (reference sequence). The CDR3 sequence is 14 residues long. Trimming removed 1 base from V and 5 bases from J, with 14 bases in between. The CDR3 DNA sequence: TGTGCCTGGAGTGGATGGGACCGAGGGACTGAAGCTTTCTTT. As protein: CAWSGWDRGTEAFF.

This clone came up once. This chain uses TRBV5-1 with TRBJ1-5; TRBD1 matches at 7 bases. Trimming removed 4 bases from V and 4 bases from J; junction bases left unmatched: 5. The V gene's germline CDR1 is SGHRS and CDR2 YFSETQ. The CDR3 loop spans 14 amino acids. In DNA, the CDR3 is TGCGCCAGCAGCCCGGGACAGTCTAATCAGCCCCAGCATTTT. Protein: CASSPGQSNQPQHF.

This rearrangement joins TRBV5-1 to TRBJ2-1; 9 bases fit TRBD2. V shed 1 base, J shed 5 bases, and the junction held 4 bases outside the gene matches. The CDR3 length is 15 residues. CDR1 is SGHRS and CDR2 is YFSETQ in the germline V gene. CDR3 sequence: CASSLLASGDNEQFF. In DNA, the CDR3 is TGCGCCAGCAGCTTGTTGGCTAGCGGGGACAATGAGCAGTTCTTC.